This note documents a single TCR beta chain sequence. Its antigen is unknown. These data come from a study of cytomegalovirus exposure and HLA in healthy donors. Background on the study: The roughly 130 validation repertoires were reported in a later analysis to have been generated on the same platform as the approximately 600 first-cohort repertoires.

Clones were read by immunoSEQ multiplex PCR, and TCRdb kept only the in-frame ones, dropping some. The repertoire holds about 180,000 clones, with 75% to 90% as singletons. CDR3 length: 13 amino acids. The germline V and J ends were trimmed by 2 bases and 8 bases, with 11 bases remaining between them. Germline V gene data show CDR1 as WNHNN and CDR2 as SYGVQD (reference sequence). Study-level points and caveats: Rarity marked most TCR sequences, yet some public TCRs occurred in many donors.

The chain has TRBV10-1 and TRBJ2-3, with D perhaps TRBD1 (7 bases). Sequencing input: PBMCs. This receptor was obtained from a man younger than 35 in good health and CMV-seropositive. CDR3 protein: CASSEGGGSTQYF. DNA for the CDR3: TGCGCCAGCAGTGAGGGAGGGGGCTCTACGCAGTATTTT.